Only a few counts were recorded for the clone carrying this TCR beta chain. The data were obtained in a study of ipilimumab plus nivolumab after autologous stem cell transplantation. Trimming pared 6 bases from V and 3 bases from J, leaving 12 bases between. The V gene's germline CDR1 is MNHEY and CDR2 SVGAGI. The CDR3 is 13 amino acids. Assay used: immunoSEQ multiplex PCR; TCRdb lists only in-frame clones, some missing. The repertoire consists of about 9,800 clones, with about 70% occurring once and the leading ten covering 15% to 20%. The clonotype comes from a female donor with multiple myeloma. Sample: PBMCs, taken in a trial of ipilimumab plus nivolumab as post-transplant consolidation. This chain links TRBV6-5 with TRBJ2-7; tentative D call: TRBD2 (6 bases). The CDR3 sequence: CASRPIGGYEQYF. The CDR3 bases are TGTGCCAGCAGACCTATCGGGGGCTACGAGCAGTACTTC.